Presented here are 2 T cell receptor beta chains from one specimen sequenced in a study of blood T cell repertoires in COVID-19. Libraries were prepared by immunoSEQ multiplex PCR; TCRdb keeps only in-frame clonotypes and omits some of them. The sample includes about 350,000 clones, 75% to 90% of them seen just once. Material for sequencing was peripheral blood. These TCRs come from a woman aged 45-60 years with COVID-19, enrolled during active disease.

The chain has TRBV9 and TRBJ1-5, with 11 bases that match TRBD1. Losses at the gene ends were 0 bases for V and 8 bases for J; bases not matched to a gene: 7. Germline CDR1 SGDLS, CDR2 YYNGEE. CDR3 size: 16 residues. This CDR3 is CASSVGTGGAWEPQHF. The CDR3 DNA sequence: TGTGCCAGCAGCGTAGGGACAGGGGGCGCCTGGGAGCCCCAGCATTTT.

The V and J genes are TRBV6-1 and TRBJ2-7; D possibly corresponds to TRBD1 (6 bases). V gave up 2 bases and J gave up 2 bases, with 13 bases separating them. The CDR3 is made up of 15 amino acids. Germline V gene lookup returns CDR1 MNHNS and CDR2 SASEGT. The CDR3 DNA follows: TGTGCCAGCAGTGAATCAAGGACAGTGACCTACGAGCAGTACTTC. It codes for CASSESRTVTYEQYF.